The entry below gives a single T cell receptor beta chain sequence along with its context. Which antigen it targets is not known. Sequencing used a NextSeq 550. The Human TCR Profiling Kit (MiLaboratory) was used to prepare UMI-labeled 5' RACE TRB cDNA libraries. The full amount of extracted RNA was used for cDNA synthesis, and the full amount of resulting cDNA was used for PCR amplification. Libraries were prepared in parallel using an identical number of PCR cycles. On the authors' methods: MIGEC and MiXCR extracted about 50,000 +/- 10,000 unique UMI-labeled TRB cDNA molecules per library, requiring at least two reads per UMI. Each library averaged 40,000 +/- 10,000 functional in-frame TRB CDR3 nucleotide clonotypes without stop codons. Diversity metrics, including normalized Shannon-Wiener and Chao1, were computed in VDJtools after downsampling to 5000 UMI-labeled TRB molecules per sample. For the central five CDR3 residues, VDJtools calculated physicochemical properties weighted by clonotype size, namely interaction energy, strength, volume and Kidera factor 4. TCRdb reprocessed the reads and lists each CDR3 protein sequence as a single entry, with no DNA. TCRdb, not the authors, supplied the V and J calls. This sample's table contains around 140,000 distinct CDR3 sequences. The ten most abundant clones make up around 0.44% of the sample.

This sample was included in a study of CXCR3-negative and CXCR3-positive naive CD8 T cells (dated by TCRdb to the late 2010s). For the wider study: Roughly 150 million TRB reads were obtained in total, roughly 1.5 +/- 0.3 million reads per library. Diversity and physicochemical repertoire analyses were performed on about ten donors pooled from two independent experiments. For the TRBV-TRBJ cluster analysis, the naive subsets came from about five donors, while the memory cells came from 3 donors. Here is what the overall study found, with its caveats: Because surface CD5, which is linked to self-reactivity in mice, was comparable between the naive subsets, TCR interaction strength was also inferred from the physicochemical properties of TRB CDR3s. Freshly isolated PBMCs were used for most assays because CXCR3 expression went down partially after cryopreservation. Within the same donor, TRBV-TRBJ usage looked similar between naive CXCR3-negative and CXCR3-positive cells, but memory cells had distinct patterns. Repertoire diversity was comparably high in both naive subsets but much lower in memory CD8+ T cells. Compared with CXCR3-negative naive cells, CXCR3-positive naive cells had TRB CDR3s with higher hydrophobicity (lower Kidera factor 4), lower energy, and higher strength and volume indices.

Including cysteine and phenylalanine, the CDR3 has 13 amino acids. No DNA was logged. Via the germline V gene, CDR1 is MDHEN and CDR2 SYDVKM. Each CD8+ T cell subset was flow-sorted in triplicate, and around 320,000 cells per subset were placed directly into RLT lysis buffer. Naive CD8+ T cells were defined stringently as CD45RO-CCR7+CD27+CD95- to exclude memory contaminants. Standard density gradient centrifugation was used to isolate peripheral blood mononuclear cells from buffy coats. A FACSAria III was used to flow-sort naive CXCR3-negative and CXCR3-positive CD8+ T cells. Total RNA was extracted from sorted cells using an RNeasy Mini Kit.

The chain employs TRBV28 and TRBJ2-4; no DNA is available, so the TRBD1 call from TCRdb remains unchecked. The sequence was obtained from a human donor in good health. Some clones in this sample may be carry-over from other donors' samples. Material: naive CXCR3+ CD8+ T cells from blood. The cell subset or site label of this sample denotes: CD45RO-CCR7+CD27+CD95- naive CD8+ T cells expressing CXCR3 (TNR3+). The CDR3 region has the sequence CASSWGSKNIQYF.